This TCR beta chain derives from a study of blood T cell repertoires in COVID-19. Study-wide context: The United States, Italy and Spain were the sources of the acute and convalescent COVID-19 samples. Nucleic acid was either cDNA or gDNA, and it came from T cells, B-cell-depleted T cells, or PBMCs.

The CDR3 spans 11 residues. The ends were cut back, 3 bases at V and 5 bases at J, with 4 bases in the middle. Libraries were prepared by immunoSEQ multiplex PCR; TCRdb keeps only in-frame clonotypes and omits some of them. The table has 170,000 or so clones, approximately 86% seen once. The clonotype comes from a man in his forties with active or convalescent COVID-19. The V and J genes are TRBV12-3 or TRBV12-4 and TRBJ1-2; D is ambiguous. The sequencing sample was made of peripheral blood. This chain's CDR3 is CASSFRYGYTF. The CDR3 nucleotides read TGTGCCAGCAGTTTTAGATATGGCTACACCTTC.